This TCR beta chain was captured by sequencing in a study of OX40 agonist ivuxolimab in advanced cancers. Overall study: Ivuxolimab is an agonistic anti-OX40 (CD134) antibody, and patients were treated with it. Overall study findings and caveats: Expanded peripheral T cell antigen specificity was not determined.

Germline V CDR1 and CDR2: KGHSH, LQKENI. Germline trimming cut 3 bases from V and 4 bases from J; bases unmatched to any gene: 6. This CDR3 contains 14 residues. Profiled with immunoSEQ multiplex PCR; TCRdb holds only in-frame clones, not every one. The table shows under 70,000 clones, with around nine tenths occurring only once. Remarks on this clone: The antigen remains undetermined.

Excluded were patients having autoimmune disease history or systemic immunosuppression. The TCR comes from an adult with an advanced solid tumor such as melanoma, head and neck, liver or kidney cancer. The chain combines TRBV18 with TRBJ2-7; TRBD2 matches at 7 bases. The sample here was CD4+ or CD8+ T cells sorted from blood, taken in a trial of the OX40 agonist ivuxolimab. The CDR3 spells CASSPGTTTYEQYF. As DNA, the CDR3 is TGTGCCAGCTCACCCGGGACTACAACTTACGAGCAGTACTTC.